Presented here are 27 T cell receptor beta chains from one specimen sequenced in a study of T cell repertoires in ileal Crohn's disease. Generated by immunoSEQ multiplex PCR, the TCRdb table keeps only in-frame clones and is missing some. The data contain roughly 7,000 clones, 83% of them singletons. The sample taken for sequencing was ileal tissue. The receptors derive from an adult with Crohn's disease.

This clone appeared a single time. The chain carries TRBV7-6 and TRBJ2-2; the match to TRBD1 covers 7 bases. J was trimmed by 5 bases and V by 2 bases; bases with no gene match: 11. The CDR3 loop spans 17 amino acids. Germline V gene sequence: CDR1 SGHVS, CDR2 FNYEAQ. Written as DNA, the CDR3 is TGTGCCAGCAGCTTACCAATAAAAGACAGGGATACCGGGGAGCTGTTTTTT. It is translated as CASSLPIKDRDTGELFF.

The chain uses TRBV2 and TRBJ2-1; 9 bases line up with TRBD2. CDR3 length equals 17 residues. V dropped 3 bases and J dropped 0; count of bases not matched to a gene: 6. Germline CDR1 SNHLY, CDR2 FYNNEI. CDR3 sequence (DNA): TGTGCCAGCAGTGACCTTAGCGGGGGAAGCTCCTACAATGAGCAGTTCTTC. It is translated as CASSDLSGGSSYNEQFF.

The J gene is TRBJ2-1, the V gene TRBV6-1; maybe TRBD1 (6 bases). Trimming took 6 bases from V and 5 from J, leaving 11 bases between them. The CDR3 consists of 13 residues. The germline gives CDR1 MNHNS, CDR2 SASEGT. The CDR3, as DNA: TGTGCCAGCAGAATGACAGGCCACAATGAGCAGTTCTTC. Protein sequence: CASRMTGHNEQFF.

The J gene is TRBJ2-1, the V gene TRBV10-2; D ambiguous. The length of the CDR3 is 11 residues. In germline, CDR1 is WSHSY, CDR2 SAAADI. V was shortened by 7 bases and J by 13 bases, with 14 bases between the two germline ends. This CDR3 reads CASTPDWLQFF. CDR3 nucleotides: TGCGCCAGCACCCCAGACTGGTTACAGTTCTTC.

V is TRBV2 and J is TRBJ2-3; D remains unclear. The CDR3 loop spans 13 amino acids. Trimming took off 2 bases at V and 5 bases at J, with 8 bases between the two ends. Germline V lookup: CDR1 SNHLY, CDR2 FYNNEI. The CDR3 DNA sequence: TGTGCCAGCAGTGAACAGTTGATAGATACGCAGTATTTT. Translation: CASSEQLIDTQYF.

As regards this clone: The conserved phenylalanine or tryptophan normally closing the CDR3 is absent here, so this likely arose from a read error. The chain employs TRBV7-2 and TRBJ1-2; D perhaps matches TRBD1 (6 bases). Deletions cut 2 bases from V and 4 bases from J, with 14 bases between. CDR1 and CDR2 (germline): SGHTA, FQGNSA. This CDR3 spans 15 amino acids. The CDR3 nucleotides are TGTGCCAGCAGCTTAAGTGGGACACCCATCTATGGCTACACCCTC. It specifies CASSLSGTPIYGYTL.

The chain's CDR3 is CASRTGMNTEAFF. The CDR3 bases are TGTGCCAGCAGAACAGGGATGAACACTGAAGCTTTCTTT. J is TRBJ1-1 and V is TRBV5-6, with D perhaps matching TRBD1 (6 bases). Germline CDR1 and CDR2: SGHDT and YYEEEE. V lost 5 bases, J lost 0 bases, and 8 bases lay in between. The CDR3 is made up of 13 amino acids.

The genes are TRBV7-9 and TRBJ2-3; 10 nucleotides align to TRBD2. The length of the CDR3 is 15 residues. Per the germline V gene, CDR1 is SEHNR and CDR2 is FQNEAQ (reference sequence). J was trimmed by 1 base and V by 6 bases; bases with no gene match: 4. In DNA, the CDR3 is TGTGCCAGCAGTTCAACTAGCGGGGGCACAGATACGCAGTATTTT. Translating it yields CASSSTSGGTDTQYF.

V and J are TRBV5-1 and TRBJ2-7, with a possible D match to TRBD1 (6 bases). CDR1 is SGHRS and CDR2 is YFSETQ in the germline V gene. The CDR3 is 15 amino acids. V was clipped by 0 bases and J by 3 bases, with 13 bases between them. CDR3 bases: TGCGCCAGCAGCTTGGGAGCAGGGGCGTTCTACGAGCAGTACTTC. Protein sequence: CASSLGAGAFYEQYF. Drawing the rest from reference TRBV5-1 and TRBJ2-7, the complete variable domain is KAGVTQTPRYLIKTRGQQVTLSCSPISGHRSVSWYQQTPGQGLQFLFEYFSETQRNKGNFPGRFSGRQFSNSRSEMNVSTLELGDSALYLCASSLGAGAFYEQYFGPGTRLTVT.

The chain couples TRBV6-5 to TRBJ2-1, with 11 bases that match TRBD2. Germline lookup yields CDR1 MNHEY and CDR2 SVGAGI. The CDR3 has 16 amino acids. Losses at the gene ends were 4 bases for V and 7 bases for J; bases not matched to a gene: 9. The CDR3 DNA reads TGTGCCAGCAGTTCTCCCCTGACTAGCGGGGTTAATGAGCAGTTCTTC. This gives the protein CASSSPLTSGVNEQFF.

The chain employs TRBV14 and TRBJ2-7; TRBD2 agrees at 8 bases. After removal of 4 bases from V and 6 bases from J, the junction contained 11 bases not matched to a gene. The germline CDR1 and CDR2 sequences are SGHDN and FVKESK. CDR3 length: 15 residues. In DNA, the CDR3 is TGTGCCAGCAGCCCCTGGGGAGCGGGAGTCTCCGAGCAGTACTTC. Protein product: CASSPWGAGVSEQYF.

The rearrangement links TRBV28 to TRBJ2-7; 9 bases fit TRBD2. CDR1 and CDR2 (germline): MDHEN, SYDVKM. There are 15 residues in the CDR3. V lost 3 bases, J lost 4 bases, and 7 bases stayed unmatched. The CDR3 loop is CASSFFAGGPYEQYF. CDR3 nucleotides: TGTGCCAGCAGTTTCTTTGCGGGAGGGCCATACGAGCAGTACTTC.

This chain uses TRBV10-1 with TRBJ1-6; no clear D. The CDR3 has 16 residues. Germline V gene lookup returns CDR1 WNHNN and CDR2 SYGVQD (reference sequence). V lost 0 bases, J lost 8 bases, and 14 bases lay in between. CDR3 region: CASSESIGDWDSPLHF. Written as DNA, the CDR3 is TGCGCCAGCAGTGAGTCGATTGGAGATTGGGATTCACCCCTCCACTTT.

This CDR3 is CASPREQAVYGYTF. The CDR3 region has the DNA TGTGCCAGCCCACGAGAACAGGCCGTCTATGGCTACACCTTC. This chain joins TRBV2 and TRBJ1-2; maybe TRBD1 (5 bases). In germline, CDR1 is SNHLY, CDR2 FYNNEI. The CDR3 runs 14 residues. With 8 bases removed from V and 4 bases from J, the gap between germline ends came to 17 bases. Full variable domain (outside the CDR3, taken from reference TRBV2 and TRBJ1-2): EPEVTQTPSHQVTQMGQEVILRCVPISNHLYFYWYRQILGQKVEFLVSFYNNEISEKSEIFDDQFSVERPDGSNFTLKIRSTKLEDSAMYFCASPREQAVYGYTFGSGTRLTVV.

This chain connects TRBV18 to TRBJ2-7; possible D gene TRBD1, 6 bases. The germline V gene has CDR1 KGHSH and CDR2 LQKENI. V lost 3 bases and J lost 0, with 12 bases in between. CDR3 length: 15 amino acids. CDR3 coding DNA: TGTGCCAGCTCACCGTATCAGGGGCCCTCCTACGAGCAGTACTTC. Translated, it gives CASSPYQGPSYEQYF.

The chain uses TRBV5-1 and TRBJ2-1; 11 nucleotides line up with TRBD1. Unmatched junction bases numbered 6, after V lost 5 bases and J lost 5 bases. CDR1 is SGHRS, CDR2 YFSETQ, per germline. The CDR3 length is 15 residues. CDR3: CASSFRDRGNNEQFF. In nucleotides, the CDR3 is TGCGCCAGCAGTTTCCGGGACAGGGGGAACAATGAGCAGTTCTTC.

The chain combines TRBV5-1 with TRBJ2-3, with unresolved D. Deletions cut 2 bases from V and 0 bases from J, with 10 bases between. Per germline, CDR1 SGHRS and CDR2 YFSETQ. The CDR3 spans 15 residues. The CDR3 protein is CASSLDSQSTDTQYF. The CDR3 bases are TGCGCCAGCAGCTTAGACTCCCAAAGCACAGATACGCAGTATTTT.

The J gene is TRBJ2-1, the V gene TRBV6-4, with D maybe TRBD2 (6 bases). The CDR3 is 15 amino acids. Germline values: CDR1 MRHNA, CDR2 SNTAGT. Trimming took 4 bases from V and 4 from J, leaving 14 bases between them. The CDR3 reads CASSVGRDSYNEQFF. The CDR3 nucleotides are TGTGCCAGCAGTGTGGGGCGGGACTCGTACAATGAGCAGTTCTTC.

The chain is built from TRBV5-1 and TRBJ2-3; no reliable D call. CDR3 length equals 12 residues. V was clipped by 3 bases and J by 6 bases, with 8 bases between them. CDR1 SGHRS and CDR2 YFSETQ come from the germline V gene. The CDR3 DNA follows: TGCGCCAGCAGCTCTACTACGGATACGCAGTATTTT. Translation: CASSSTTDTQYF.

The chain has TRBV6-4 and TRBJ2-3; D perhaps matches TRBD2 (6 bases). The CDR3 extends over 11 amino acids. Deletions cut 10 bases from V and 6 bases from J, with 11 bases between. Germline CDR1 reads MRHNA; CDR2 reads SNTAGT. The CDR3 region has the DNA TGTGCCACCGGGACTGGCGATACGCAGTATTTT. Encoded protein: CATGTGDTQYF.

V gene TRBV9 combines with J gene TRBJ2-4, with TRBD2 identical over 10 bases. V shed 7 bases and J 11 bases; nucleotides not matched to a gene: 15. The CDR3 has 15 amino acids. The germline V gene encodes CDR1 SGDLS and CDR2 YYNGEE. The CDR3, as DNA: TGTGCCAGCGGCGCAGTCCCCGGGACTAGCGCCCTTCAGTACTTC. This encodes CASGAVPGTSALQYF.

This clone was observed a single time. This rearrangement joins TRBV7-9 to TRBJ2-1, with 12 bases that match TRBD2. V shed 4 bases, J shed 0 bases, and the junction held 4 bases outside the gene matches. This CDR3 is 17 amino acids long. The germline V gene has CDR1 SEHNR and CDR2 FQNEAQ (reference sequence). CDR3 protein: CASSSLLAGGSYNEQFF. In DNA form, the CDR3 reads TGTGCCAGCAGCTCCCTACTAGCGGGAGGCTCCTACAATGAGCAGTTCTTC.

The chain recombines TRBV18 with TRBJ2-1; no clear D gene. This CDR3 comprises 14 residues. Per the germline V gene, CDR1 is KGHSH and CDR2 is LQKENI. V lost 2 bases and J 4 bases, leaving 9 bases between the germline ends. CDR3 sequence reads: CASSPSTPYNEQFF. CDR3 nucleotides: TGTGCCAGCTCACCATCGACTCCGTACAATGAGCAGTTCTTC.

This sequence joins TRBV6-4 and TRBJ2-1, with a weak D call TRBD2 (6 bases). This CDR3 is built from 13 residues. Trimming removed 3 bases at V and 8 bases at J, with 11 bases between. Germline V gene sequence: CDR1 MRHNA, CDR2 SNTAGT. As DNA, the CDR3 is TGTGCCAGCAGTGAACGGGAGAGAGATGAGCAGTTCTTC. The encoded protein is CASSERERDEQFF.

This clone has just one count. CDR3 in DNA: TGCGCCAGCAGTGAAATAAGCAATAGGGGTGATGAAAAACTGTTTTTT. It yields the protein CASSEISNRGDEKLFF. The chain carries TRBV10-2 and TRBJ1-4, with D tentatively TRBD1 (5 bases). Germline V CDR1 and CDR2: WSHSY, SAAADI. The CDR3 contains 16 residues. Trimming cost V 3 bases and J 6 bases, with 17 bases left between them.

The chain combines TRBV29-1 with TRBJ2-7; the match to TRBD1 covers 10 bases. J was trimmed by 2 bases and V by 3 bases; bases with no gene match: 7. There are 15 residues in the CDR3. Per the germline V gene, CDR1 is SQVTM and CDR2 is ANQGSEA. Here the CDR3 reads CSVEGPGTGAYEQYF. DNA for the CDR3: TGCAGCGTTGAGGGGCCCGGGACAGGGGCCTACGAGCAGTACTTC.

This sequence joins TRBV11-2 and TRBJ2-3, with 11 bases aligning to TRBD2. The CDR3 spans 16 residues. Losses at the gene ends were 5 bases for V and 5 bases for J; bases not matched to a gene: 9. Per the germline V gene, CDR1 is SGHAT and CDR2 is FQNNGV. The CDR3 sequence: CASSPRLAGRGDTQYF. Written as DNA, the CDR3 is TGTGCCAGCAGCCCTCGACTAGCGGGGAGGGGAGATACGCAGTATTTT.